This T cell receptor (beta chain) appears in the sequencing data of a study of blood T cell repertoires in COVID-19. Across the study: COVID-19 samples collected from the United States, Italy and Spain covered acute and convalescent phases.

CDR3 length: 15 residues. Germline CDR1 reads SSHAT; CDR2 reads FNYEAQ (reference sequence). On this clone itself: A read error may produce the germline difference seen at one junction end.

TCRdb's table, derived via immunoSEQ multiplex PCR, lists solely in-frame clones and lacks some. The repertoire holds about 220,000 clones, more than 75% seen once, with around 13% in the top ten. Material: peripheral blood. This TCR derives from a human donor in a cohort sampled during active COVID-19. The chain joins TRBV7-7 to TRBJ2-3; D possibly corresponds to TRBD2 (5 bases). The CDR3 region has the DNA TGTGCTAGCAGCTTAGGCCTAGCCGTCACAGATACGCAGTATTTT. It encodes CASSLGLAVTDTQYF.